Listed here are 12 T cell receptor beta chains from one sample, sequenced in a study of immune characterization of retroperitoneal liposarcoma. TCRdb passed the PCR reads through MiXCR, listing each CDR3 protein once. The sample yields over 6,000 distinct CDR3 sequences, roughly 30% seen once. Source material: blood. These receptors came from a male donor with retroperitoneal liposarcoma.

Only a few counts were recorded for this clonotype. The rearrangement links TRBV4-1 to TRBJ1-2, with a possible D match to TRBD1 (6 bases). The CDR3 extends over 16 amino acids. Trimming removed 3 bases from V and 8 bases from J, with 22 bases in between. In germline, CDR1 is MGHRA, CDR2 YSYEKL. The CDR3 DNA is TGCGCCAGCAGCCACAGCGGGGTACAGGGCCTCGGGGGCTACACCTTC. This sequence encodes CASSHSGVQGLGGYTF.

This clonotype was detected a few times. The chain links TRBV7-2 to TRBJ1-1, with D unresolved. The CDR3 contains 13 residues. Looked up from germline, CDR1 is SGHTA and CDR2 is FQGNSA. Trimming cost V 5 bases and J 7 bases, with 14 bases left between them. CDR3 sequence: CASSPRTIFEAFF. CDR3 bases: TGTGCCAGCAGCCCACGGACTATATTTGAAGCTTTCTTT.

This clonotype has ten or more counts. This chain uses TRBV12-5 with TRBJ2-5; 10 bases line up with TRBD2. This CDR3 comprises 14 residues. Per germline, CDR1 LGHNT and CDR2 FRNRAP. V dropped 2 bases and J dropped 5; count of bases not matched to a gene: 2. The CDR3 loop reads CASGLNSGRETQYF. Here the CDR3 DNA reads TGTGCTAGTGGTTTGAATAGCGGGAGGGAGACCCAGTACTTC.

Relative to its sample, this clonotype is medium-sized. V usage is TRBV6-6 and J usage is TRBJ2-1; TRBD2 matches 8 bases. The better agreement between TRBJ2-7 and the DNA end casts doubt on the J call. The CDR3 spans 16 residues. Germline V lookup: CDR1 MNHNY, CDR2 SVGAGI (reference sequence). CDR3: CASSYERGGFYNEQYF. The CDR3 DNA reads as TGTGCCAGCAGTTACGAGCGCGGGGGGTTCTACAATGAGCAGTACTTC.

This clonotype has a count of ten or more. The J gene is TRBJ1-1, the V gene TRBV6-6, with TRBD1 matching over 7 bases. The CDR3 loop spans 14 amino acids. Germline V gene lookup returns CDR1 MNHNY and CDR2 SVGAGI (reference sequence). V shed 5 bases and J 4 bases; nucleotides not matched to a gene: 7. In DNA form, the CDR3 reads TGTGCCAGCAGTATCCAACAGGGGCCCACTGAAGCTTTCTTT. Residues: CASSIQQGPTEAFF.

This clonotype is medium-sized in the sample. The chain links TRBV12-3 or TRBV12-4 to TRBJ2-4; 8 bases match TRBD2. V lost 3 bases and J lost 12; bases outside the gene matches: 7. The CDR3 is 13 residues long. In DNA, the CDR3 is TGTGCCAGCAGTTTCGGGAGCGGGAGCACTCAGTACTTC. Protein sequence: CASSFGSGSTQYF.

This clonotype was picked up a small number of times. The chain has TRBV6-1 and TRBJ2-1, with 8 bases aligning to TRBD1. The length of the CDR3 is 15 residues. Per the germline V gene, CDR1 is MNHNS and CDR2 is SASEGT. Trimming at V came to 6 bases and at J to 13 bases, leaving 17 bases not matched to a gene. CDR3 loop: CASSPPGQGIETQFF. The DNA for the CDR3 is TGTGCCAGCAGCCCCCCAGGACAGGGCATAGAGACCCAGTTCTTC.

This clonotype was observed a few times. This chain uses TRBV6-1 with TRBJ2-3; D might be TRBD1 (5 bases). The CDR3 contains 14 residues. Trimming stripped 6 bases from V and 6 bases from J, with 16 bases between. From germline, CDR1 is MNHNS and CDR2 SASEGT. The CDR3 coding sequence is TGTGCCAGCAGGGGGCCCCCCTACCCGGATACGCAGTATTTT. Protein: CASRGPPYPDTQYF.

Notes on this clonotype: The conserved phenylalanine or tryptophan is not found at the CDR3 terminus, so this likely reflects a read error. It is unclear where the CDR3 begins or ends on the DNA, so no DNA is shown, and the CDR3 is as TCRdb lists it. The chain carries TRBV6-1 and TRBJ2-3; the listed D gene, TRBD2, was not tested against the DNA. Germline CDR1 and CDR2: MNHNS and SASEGT. The CDR3 adds up to 17 amino acids, both ends counted. CDR3 in amino acids: CASSSPGLANYEQYFGP.

This clonotype was detected a few times. The genes are TRBV6-1 and TRBJ2-6, with a weak D call TRBD1 (6 bases). Trimming cost V 2 bases and J 0 bases, with 14 bases left between them. This CDR3 spans 18 amino acids. Germline loops: CDR1 MNHNS, CDR2 SASEGT. In DNA, the CDR3 is TGTGCCAGCAGTGAATTCACAGGGCCCACCTCTGGGGCCAACGTCCTGACTTTC. This codes for CASSEFTGPTSGANVLTF.

This rearrangement joins TRBV6-5 to TRBJ2-1, with TRBD1 as a possible D gene (5 bases). Germline-derived CDR1 and CDR2 are MNHEY and SVGAGI. The CDR3 runs to 15 residues. V dropped 0 bases and J dropped 5 bases, with 11 bases sitting between them. The CDR3 protein is CASSYSRTNNNEQFF. The CDR3 bases are TGTGCCAGCAGTTACTCGAGGACAAATAACAATGAGCAGTTCTTC.

The chain recombines TRBV6-6 with TRBJ2-7, with 8 bases identical to TRBD1. Germline lookup yields CDR1 MNHNY and CDR2 SVGAGI (reference sequence). The CDR3 covers 16 residues. Trimming removed 0 bases from V and 6 bases from J; junction bases left unmatched: 10. The CDR3 protein is CASSYSTGTGGGEQYF. The CDR3 region has the DNA TGTGCCAGCAGTTACTCCACCGGGACAGGAGGAGGCGAGCAGTACTTC.